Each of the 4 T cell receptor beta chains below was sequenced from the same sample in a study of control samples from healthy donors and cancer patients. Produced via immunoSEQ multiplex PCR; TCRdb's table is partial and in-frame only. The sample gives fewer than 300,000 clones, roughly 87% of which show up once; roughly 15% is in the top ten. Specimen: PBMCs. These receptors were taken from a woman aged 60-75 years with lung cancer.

The CDR3 nucleotides read TGTGCCAGCACCCAGGGGGTGATTCGGATCCACGAGCAGTACTTC. It encodes CASTQGVIRIHEQYF. The chain couples TRBV6-5 to TRBJ2-7, with TRBD1 matching 7 bases. The germline gives CDR1 MNHEY, CDR2 SVGAGI. With 7 bases clipped from V and 5 bases from J, the junction kept 14 bases outside the gene matches. The CDR3 spans 15 residues.

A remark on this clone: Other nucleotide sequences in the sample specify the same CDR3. Written as DNA, the CDR3 is TGTGCCAGCAGTTACTCCGGGGAGCAGTTCTTC. Translated, it gives CASSYSGEQFF. J is TRBJ2-1 and V is TRBV6-5; D is ambiguous. The V and J ends lost 0 bases and 10 bases respectively, with 4 bases between them. Germline CDR1 is MNHEY and CDR2 is SVGAGI. The CDR3 sequence is 11 residues long.

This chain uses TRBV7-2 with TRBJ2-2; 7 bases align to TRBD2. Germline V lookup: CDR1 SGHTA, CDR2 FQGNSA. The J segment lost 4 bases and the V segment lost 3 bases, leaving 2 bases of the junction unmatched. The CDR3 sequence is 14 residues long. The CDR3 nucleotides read TGTGCCAGCAGCTTGGGGGGGTTCACCGGGGAGCTGTTTTTT. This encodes CASSLGGFTGELFF.

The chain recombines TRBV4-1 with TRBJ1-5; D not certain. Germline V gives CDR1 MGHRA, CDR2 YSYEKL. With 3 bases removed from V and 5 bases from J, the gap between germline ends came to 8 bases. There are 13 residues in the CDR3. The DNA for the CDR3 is TGCGCCAGCAGCCAGAGGGTATATCAGCCCCAGCATTTT. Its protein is CASSQRVYQPQHF.